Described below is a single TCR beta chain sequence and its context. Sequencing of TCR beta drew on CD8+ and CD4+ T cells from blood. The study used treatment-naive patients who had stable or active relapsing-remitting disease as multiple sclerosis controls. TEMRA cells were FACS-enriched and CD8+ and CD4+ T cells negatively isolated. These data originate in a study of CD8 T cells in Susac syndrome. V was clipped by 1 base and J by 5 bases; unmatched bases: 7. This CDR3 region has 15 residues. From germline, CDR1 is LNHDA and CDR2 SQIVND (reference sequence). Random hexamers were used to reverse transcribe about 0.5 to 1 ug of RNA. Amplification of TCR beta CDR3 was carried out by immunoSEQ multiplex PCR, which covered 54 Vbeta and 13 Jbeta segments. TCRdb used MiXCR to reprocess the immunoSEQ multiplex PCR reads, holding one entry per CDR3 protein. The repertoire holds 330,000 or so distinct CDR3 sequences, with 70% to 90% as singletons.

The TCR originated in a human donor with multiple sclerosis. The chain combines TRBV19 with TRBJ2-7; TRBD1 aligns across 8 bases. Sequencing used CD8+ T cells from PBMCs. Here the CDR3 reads CASSIGPGQVNEQYF. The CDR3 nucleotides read TGTGCCAGTAGTATAGGTCCGGGACAGGTAAACGAGCAGTACTTC.